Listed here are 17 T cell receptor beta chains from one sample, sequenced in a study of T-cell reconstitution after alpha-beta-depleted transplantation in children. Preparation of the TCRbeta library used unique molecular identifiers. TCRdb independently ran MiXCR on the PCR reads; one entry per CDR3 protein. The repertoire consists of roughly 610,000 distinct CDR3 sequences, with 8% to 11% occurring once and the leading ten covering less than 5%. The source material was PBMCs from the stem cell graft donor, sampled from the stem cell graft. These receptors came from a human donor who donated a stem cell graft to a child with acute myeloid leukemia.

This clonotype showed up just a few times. The CDR3 loop reads CASSLGTGFVGETQYF. Written as DNA, the CDR3 is TGCGCCAGCAGCTTGGGGACAGGGTTCGTTGGAGAGACCCAGTACTTC. The V gene is TRBV5-1, the J gene TRBJ2-5, with 8 bases fitting TRBD1. The CDR3 consists of 16 residues. J was trimmed by 4 bases and V by 0 bases; bases with no gene match: 8. CDR1 and CDR2 (germline): SGHRS, YFSETQ.

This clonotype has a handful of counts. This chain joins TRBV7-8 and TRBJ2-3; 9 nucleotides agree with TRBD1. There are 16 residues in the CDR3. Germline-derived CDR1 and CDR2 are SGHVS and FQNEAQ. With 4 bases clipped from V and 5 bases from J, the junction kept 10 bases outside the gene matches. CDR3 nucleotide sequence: TGTGCCAGCAGCTCCAGGACAGGGGTTACTGGAGATACGCAGTATTTT. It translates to CASSSRTGVTGDTQYF.

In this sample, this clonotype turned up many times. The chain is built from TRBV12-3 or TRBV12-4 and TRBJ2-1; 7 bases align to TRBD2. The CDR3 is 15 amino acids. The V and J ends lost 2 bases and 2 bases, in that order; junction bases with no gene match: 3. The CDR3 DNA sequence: TGTGCCAGCAGTTTAATCCTAGCGGCCTACAATGAGCAGTTCTTC. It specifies CASSLILAAYNEQFF.

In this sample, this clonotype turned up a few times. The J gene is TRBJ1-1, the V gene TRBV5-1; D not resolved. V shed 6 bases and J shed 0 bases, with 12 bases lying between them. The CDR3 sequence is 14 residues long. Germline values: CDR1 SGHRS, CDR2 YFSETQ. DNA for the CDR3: TGCGCCAGCAAACCCCAGATCATGAACACTGAAGCTTTCTTT. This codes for CASKPQIMNTEAFF.

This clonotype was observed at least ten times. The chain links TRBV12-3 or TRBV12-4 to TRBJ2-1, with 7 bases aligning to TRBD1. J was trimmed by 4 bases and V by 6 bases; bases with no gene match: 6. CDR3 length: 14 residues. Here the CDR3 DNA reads TGTGCCAGCAGACAGGGGAATGGGTACAATGAGCAGTTCTTC. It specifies CASRQGNGYNEQFF.

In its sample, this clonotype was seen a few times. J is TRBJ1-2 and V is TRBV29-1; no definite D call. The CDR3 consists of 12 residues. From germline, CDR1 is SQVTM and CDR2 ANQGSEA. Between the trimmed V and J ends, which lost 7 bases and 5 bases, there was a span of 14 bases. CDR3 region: CSAMAGEYGYTF. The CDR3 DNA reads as TGCAGCGCCATGGCCGGGGAGTATGGCTACACCTTC.

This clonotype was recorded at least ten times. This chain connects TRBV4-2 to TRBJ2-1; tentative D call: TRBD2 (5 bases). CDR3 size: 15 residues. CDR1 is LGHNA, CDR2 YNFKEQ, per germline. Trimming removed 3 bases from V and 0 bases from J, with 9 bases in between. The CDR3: CASSQLSVSYNEQFF. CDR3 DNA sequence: TGTGCCAGCAGCCAGCTTAGCGTCTCCTACAATGAGCAGTTCTTC.

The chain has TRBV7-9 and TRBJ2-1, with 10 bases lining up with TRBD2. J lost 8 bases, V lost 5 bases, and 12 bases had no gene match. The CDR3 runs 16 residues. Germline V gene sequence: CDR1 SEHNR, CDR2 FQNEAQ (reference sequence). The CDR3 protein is CASSAQAGGPWDEQFF. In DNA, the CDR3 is TGTGCCAGCAGCGCCCAAGCGGGAGGGCCTTGGGATGAGCAGTTCTTC.

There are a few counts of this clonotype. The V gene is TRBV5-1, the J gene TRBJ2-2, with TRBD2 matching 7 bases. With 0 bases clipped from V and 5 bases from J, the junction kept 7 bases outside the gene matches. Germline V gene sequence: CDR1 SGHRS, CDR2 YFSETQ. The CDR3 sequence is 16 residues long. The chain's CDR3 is CASSLVPGGRTGELFF. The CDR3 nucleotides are TGCGCCAGCAGCTTGGTACCGGGAGGACGTACCGGGGAGCTGTTTTTT.

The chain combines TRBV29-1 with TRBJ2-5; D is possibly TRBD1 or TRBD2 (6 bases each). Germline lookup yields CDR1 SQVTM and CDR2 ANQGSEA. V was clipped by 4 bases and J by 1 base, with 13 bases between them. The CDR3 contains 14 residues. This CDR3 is CSVVGGQIQETQYF. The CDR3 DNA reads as TGCAGCGTTGTTGGGGGGCAGATCCAAGAGACCCAGTACTTC.

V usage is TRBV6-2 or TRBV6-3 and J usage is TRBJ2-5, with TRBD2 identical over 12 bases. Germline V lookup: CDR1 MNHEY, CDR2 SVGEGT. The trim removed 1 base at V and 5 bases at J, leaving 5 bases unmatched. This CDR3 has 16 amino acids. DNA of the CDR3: TGTGCCAGCAGTTACTTCCCTAGCGGGAGGGCCGAGACCCAGTACTTC. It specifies CASSYFPSGRAETQYF.

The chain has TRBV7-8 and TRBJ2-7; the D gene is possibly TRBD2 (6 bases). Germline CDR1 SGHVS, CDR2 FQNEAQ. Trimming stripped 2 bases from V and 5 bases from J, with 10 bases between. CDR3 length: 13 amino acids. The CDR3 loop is CASSLTGRHEQYF. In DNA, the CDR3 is TGTGCCAGCAGCTTAACGGGGAGGCACGAGCAGTACTTC.

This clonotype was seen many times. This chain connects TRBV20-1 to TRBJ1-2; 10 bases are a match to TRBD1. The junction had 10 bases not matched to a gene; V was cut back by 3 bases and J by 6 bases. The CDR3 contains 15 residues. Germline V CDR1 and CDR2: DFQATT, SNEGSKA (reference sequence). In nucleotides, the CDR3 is TGCAGTGCTAGGGTCCCGGGACAGGGGTTGGATGGCTACACCTTC. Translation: CSARVPGQGLDGYTF.

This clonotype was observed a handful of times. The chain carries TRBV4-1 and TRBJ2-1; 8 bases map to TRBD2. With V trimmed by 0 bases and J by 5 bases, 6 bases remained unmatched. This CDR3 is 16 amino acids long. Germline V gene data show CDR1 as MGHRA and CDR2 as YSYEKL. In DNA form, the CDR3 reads TGCGCCAGCAGCCAAGACCCGGGAGGGAACCACAATGAGCAGTTCTTC. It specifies CASSQDPGGNHNEQFF.

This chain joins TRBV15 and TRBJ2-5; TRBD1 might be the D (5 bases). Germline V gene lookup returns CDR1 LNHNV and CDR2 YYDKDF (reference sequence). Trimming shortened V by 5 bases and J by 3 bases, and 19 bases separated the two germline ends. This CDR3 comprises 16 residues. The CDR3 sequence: CATSGAIGQQKETQYF. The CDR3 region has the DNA TGTGCCACCAGCGGGGCTATCGGGCAGCAAAAAGAGACCCAGTACTTC.

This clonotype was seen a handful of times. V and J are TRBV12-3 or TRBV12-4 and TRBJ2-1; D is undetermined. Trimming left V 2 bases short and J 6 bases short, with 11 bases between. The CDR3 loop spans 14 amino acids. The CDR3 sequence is CASSLTTTGNEQFF. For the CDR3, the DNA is TGTGCCAGCAGTTTAACAACGACGGGCAATGAGCAGTTCTTC.

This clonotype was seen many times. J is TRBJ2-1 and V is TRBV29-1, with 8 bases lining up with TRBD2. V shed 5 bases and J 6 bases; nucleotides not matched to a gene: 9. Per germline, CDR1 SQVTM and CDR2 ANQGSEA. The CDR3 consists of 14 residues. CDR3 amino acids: CSVKTSAFVNEQFF. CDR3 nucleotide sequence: TGCAGCGTTAAGACTAGCGCGTTCGTCAATGAGCAGTTCTTC.